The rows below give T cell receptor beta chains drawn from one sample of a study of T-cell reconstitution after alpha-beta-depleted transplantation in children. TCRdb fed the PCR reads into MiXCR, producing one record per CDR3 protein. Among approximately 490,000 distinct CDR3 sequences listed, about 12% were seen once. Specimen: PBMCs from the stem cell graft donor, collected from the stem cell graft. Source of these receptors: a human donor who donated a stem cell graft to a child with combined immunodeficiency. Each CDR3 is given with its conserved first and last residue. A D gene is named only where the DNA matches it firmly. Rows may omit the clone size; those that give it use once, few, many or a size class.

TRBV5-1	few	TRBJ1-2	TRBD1	CASSSRRGGSDYGYTF	TGCGCCAGCAGCTCCCGCAGGGGGGGCTCGGACTATGGCTACACCTTC
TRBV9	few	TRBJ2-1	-	CASSVVERPNEQFF	TGTGCCAGCAGCGTAGTCGAACGACCCAATGAGCAGTTCTTC
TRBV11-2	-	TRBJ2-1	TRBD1	CASSPGQGGNNEQFF	TGTGCCAGCAGCCCCGGACAGGGGGGTAACAATGAGCAGTTCTTC
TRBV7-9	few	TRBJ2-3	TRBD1	CASSLGDRGIDTQYF	TGTGCCAGCAGCTTAGGGGACAGGGGAATCGATACGCAGTATTTT
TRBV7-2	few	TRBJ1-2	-	CASGLRGDYGYTF	TGTGCCAGCGGCCTTCGGGGTGACTATGGCTACACCTTC
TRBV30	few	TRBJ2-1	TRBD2	CAWSPPPLAGAVGEQFF	TGTGCCTGGAGCCCGCCCCCACTAGCGGGAGCAGTGGGTGAGCAGTTCTTC
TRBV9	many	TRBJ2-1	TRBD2	CASSAAGSSGRYNEQFF	TGTGCCAGCAGCGCGGCGGGGAGTAGCGGGAGATACAATGAGCAGTTCTTC
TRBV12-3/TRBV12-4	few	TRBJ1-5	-	CASSFQGHSNQPQHF	TGTGCCAGCAGTTTTCAGGGACACAGCAATCAGCCCCAGCATTTT
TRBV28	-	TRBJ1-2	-	CAMRTGRRYTF	TGTGCCATGAGAACAGGGCGTCGCTACACCTTC
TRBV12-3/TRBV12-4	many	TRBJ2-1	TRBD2	CASRNDGREGYYNEQFF	TGTGCCAGCAGAAACGACGGGCGGGAGGGATACTACAATGAGCAGTTCTTC
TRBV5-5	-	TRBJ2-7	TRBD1	CASSPRDRVFYEQYF	TGTGCCAGCAGCCCCCGGGACAGGGTCTTCTACGAGCAGTACTTC
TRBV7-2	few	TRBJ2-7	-	CASSLVLTGYEQYF	TGTGCCAGCAGCTTAGTATTAACAGGGTACGAGCAGTACTTC
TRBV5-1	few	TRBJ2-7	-	CASSLAEGREQYF	TGCGCCAGCAGCTTGGCCGAAGGGAGGGAGCAGTACTTC
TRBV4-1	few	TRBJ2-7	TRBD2	CASSQDLRLAGASYEQYF	TGCGCCAGCAGCCAAGACCTACGACTAGCGGGGGCCTCCTACGAGCAGTACTTC
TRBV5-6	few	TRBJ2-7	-	CASSLAGATYFWDEQYF	TGTGCCAGCAGCTTGGCCGGAGCTACATACTTTTGGGACGAGCAGTACTTC
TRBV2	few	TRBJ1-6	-	CASSPLGTGNSPLHF	TGTGCCAGCAGCCCTCTAGGGACTGGAAATTCACCCCTCCACTTT
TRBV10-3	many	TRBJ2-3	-	CAISDKDIRTDTQYF	TGTGCCATCAGTGATAAGGACATTCGCACAGATACGCAGTATTTT
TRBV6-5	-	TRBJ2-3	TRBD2	CASSYSGLGITDTQYF	TGTGCCAGCAGTTACTCCGGACTAGGGATCACAGATACGCAGTATTTT
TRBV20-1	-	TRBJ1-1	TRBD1	CSASQRGGGPEAFF	TGCAGTGCTAGTCAGAGAGGAGGGGGCCCTGAAGCTTTCTTT
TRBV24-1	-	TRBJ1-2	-	CATSDRGPRGYGYTF	TGTGCCACCAGTGATCGCGGGCCCAGGGGCTATGGCTACACCTTC
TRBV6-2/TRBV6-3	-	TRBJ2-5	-	CASVSSQETQYF	TGTGCCAGCGTGTCTTCGCAAGAGACCCAGTACTTC
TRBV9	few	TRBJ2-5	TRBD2	CASSPTSGGAEETQYF	TGTGCCAGCAGCCCGACTAGCGGGGGGGCGGAAGAGACCCAGTACTTC
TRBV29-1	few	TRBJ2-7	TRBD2	CSVDFPGLAGGIYQQAYEQYF	TGCAGCGTTGATTTCCCGGGACTAGCGGGGGGCATCTACCAGCAGGCCTACGAGCAGTACTTC
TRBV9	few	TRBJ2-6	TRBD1	CASRGQDYLSGANVLTF	TGTGCCAGCAGGGGACAGGATTACCTCTCTGGGGCCAACGTCCTGACTTTC
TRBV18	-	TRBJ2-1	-	CASSPRNGQFF	TGTGCCAGCTCACCCCGAAATGGGCAGTTCTTC
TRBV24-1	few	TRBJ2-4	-	CATSLRGVAKNIQYF	TGTGCCACCAGCCTGAGGGGAGTAGCCAAAAACATTCAGTACTTC
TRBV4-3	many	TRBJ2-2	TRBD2	CASSQETLWGGTGELFF	TGCGCCAGCAGCCAAGAAACTCTATGGGGGGGGACCGGGGAGCTGTTTTTT
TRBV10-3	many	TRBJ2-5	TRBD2	CAISEDSREGETQYF	TGTGCCATCAGTGAAGACTCTAGGGAGGGAGAGACCCAGTACTTC
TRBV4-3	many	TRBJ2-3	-	CASSHLGGSDTQYF	TGCGCCAGCAGCCATCTAGGGGGGTCAGATACGCAGTATTTT
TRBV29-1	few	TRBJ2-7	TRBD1	CSVVWDRGPYEQYF	TGCAGCGTTGTTTGGGACAGGGGCCCCTACGAGCAGTACTTC
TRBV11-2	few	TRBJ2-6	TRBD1	CASSLRSGQAVSGANVLTF	TGTGCCAGCAGCTTAAGGTCGGGACAGGCGGTCTCTGGGGCCAACGTCCTGACTTTC
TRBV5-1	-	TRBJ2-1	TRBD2	CASSPTSDKELGSEQFF	TGCGCCAGCAGCCCCACTAGCGATAAGGAGCTGGGGAGTGAGCAGTTCTTC
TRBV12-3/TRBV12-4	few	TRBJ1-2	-	CASSLEARSGYTF	TGTGCCAGCAGTTTAGAGGCCAGGTCGGGCTACACCTTC
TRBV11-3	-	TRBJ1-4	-	CASSLTGTRREKLFF	TGTGCCAGCAGCTTAACAGGCACAAGACGTGAAAAACTGTTTTTT
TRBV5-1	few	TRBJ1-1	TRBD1	CASSLAGGINTEAFF	TGCGCCAGCAGCTTGGCAGGGGGGATTAACACTGAAGCTTTCTTT
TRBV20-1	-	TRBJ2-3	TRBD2	CSARTPAGGGADTQYF	TGCAGTGCTAGAACCCCAGCGGGAGGGGGGGCAGATACGCAGTATTTT
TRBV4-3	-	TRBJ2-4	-	CASSQDPDRAAKNIQYF	TGCGCCAGCAGCCAAGATCCCGATAGGGCGGCCAAAAACATTCAGTACTTC
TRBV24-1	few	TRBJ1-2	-	CATSPRGGEDGYTF	TGTGCCACCAGTCCTCGGGGAGGGGAGGATGGCTACACCTTC